This is a list of T cell receptor beta chains from one sample in a study of cytomegalovirus exposure and HLA in healthy donors. Some clones are missing from TCRdb's copy, which holds only in-frame ones; the method was immunoSEQ multiplex PCR. The table lists around 87,000 clones, approximately 84% of them singletons, with approximately 1.3% in the top ten. The sequenced sample consisted of PBMCs. The source of these receptors is a girl aged 2 to 9 in good health and CMV-seropositive. Each CDR3 is given with its conserved first and last residue. A D gene is named only where the DNA matches it firmly. Some rows mark clone size as missing; the rest say once, few, many or name a class of expanded clone.

J gene | clone size | V gene | D gene | CDR3 protein | CDR3 DNA
TRBJ1-2 | - | TRBV7-8 | TRBD1 | CASSLYGQGDYGYTF | TGTGCCAGCAGCTTATACGGACAGGGTGACTATGGCTACACCTTC
TRBJ2-7 | - | TRBV6-5 | TRBD2 | CASSYYRGDEQYF | TGTGCCAGCAGTTACTATCGGGGGGACGAGCAGTACTTC
TRBJ1-4 | - | TRBV6-5 | TRBD1 | CASRTPGQPNEKLFF | TGTGCCAGCAGGACACCGGGACAGCCTAATGAAAAACTGTTTTTT
TRBJ1-3 | - | TRBV15 | TRBD1 | CATSRRTGGNTIYF | TGTGCCACCAGCAGACGGACAGGGGGAAACACCATATATTTT
TRBJ1-5 | - | TRBV6-6 | TRBD1 | CASRGQGNQPQHF | TGTGCCAGCCGAGGACAGGGAAATCAGCCCCAGCATTTT
TRBJ1-2 | - | TRBV27 | TRBD1 | CASFGQGAVYTF | TGTGCCAGCTTCGGACAGGGGGCTGTCTACACCTTC
TRBJ1-4 | - | TRBV30 | TRBD1 | CAWTPGGPNEKLFF | TGTGCCTGGACCCCAGGGGGCCCTAATGAAAAACTGTTTTTT
TRBJ2-5 | - | TRBV6-5 | TRBD2 | CASSRGLGGAQYF | TGTGCCAGCAGTAGGGGACTCGGGGGGGCCCAGTACTTC
TRBJ2-7 | - | TRBV7-9 | - | CASSGASYEQYF | TGTGCCAGCAGCGGGGCCTCCTACGAGCAGTACTTC
TRBJ1-1 | once | TRBV28 | TRBD1 | CASSLCIGDSTKCNTEAFF | TGTGCCAGCAGTTTATGCATCGGGGACAGCACCAAATGTAACACTGAAGCTTTCTTT
TRBJ2-1 | - | TRBV28 | - | CASSPLGGPNEDEQFF | TGTGCCAGCAGTCCACTAGGAGGGCCAAATGAGGATGAGCAGTTCTTC
TRBJ1-2 | - | TRBV29-1 | - | CSVAYSSYGYTF | TGCAGCGTTGCCTACAGCTCGTATGGCTACACCTTC
TRBJ2-7 | - | TRBV4-2 | TRBD2 | CASSRNLARTSGISSYEQYF | TGTGCCAGCAGCCGCAATCTCGCAAGGACTAGCGGTATTAGCTCCTACGAGCAGTACTTC
TRBJ2-7 | - | TRBV19 | - | CASSNGRWEQYF | TGTGCCAGTAGTAATGGCAGGTGGGAGCAGTACTTC
TRBJ1-2 | - | TRBV29-1 | TRBD1 | CSVEQGASYTF | TGCAGCGTTGAACAGGGGGCGAGCTACACCTTC
TRBJ1-1 | - | TRBV9 | TRBD1 | CASSVGGGTAEAFF | TGTGCCAGCAGCGTGGGGGGTGGGACAGCGGAAGCTTTCTTT
TRBJ1-1 | - | TRBV11-2 | - | CASRSEMGHTEAFF | TGTGCCAGCAGGAGTGAGATGGGGCACACTGAAGCTTTCTTT
TRBJ2-7 | few | TRBV10-1 | TRBD2 | CASSEREGYEQYF | TGCGCCAGCAGTGAGCGGGAGGGGTACGAGCAGTACTTC
TRBJ1-5 | - | TRBV28 | - | CASRALPSNQPQHF | TGTGCCAGCAGGGCTTTGCCTAGCAATCAGCCCCAGCATTTT
TRBJ2-7 | - | TRBV5-4 | TRBD2 | CASSLGASGRYEQYF | TGTGCCAGCAGCCTAGGGGCTAGCGGACGATACGAGCAGTACTTC
TRBJ2-7 | - | TRBV19 | TRBD2 | CASSSSPAGAYEQYF | TGTGCCAGTAGTTCATCCCCAGCGGGAGCCTACGAGCAGTACTTC
TRBJ2-3 | few | TRBV28 | TRBD2 | CASRLSGRATDTQYF | TGTGCCAGCAGGCTGAGCGGGAGAGCCACAGATACGCAGTATTTT
TRBJ2-1 | - | TRBV27 | - | CASIGKAPRGEQFF | TGTGCCAGCATCGGAAAAGCGCCCCGGGGTGAGCAGTTCTTC
TRBJ1-1 | - | TRBV5-1 | TRBD1 | CASSLAVRTGVGMNTEAFF | TGCGCCAGCAGCTTGGCCGTAAGGACAGGGGTTGGGATGAACACTGAAGCTTTCTTT
TRBJ2-3 | - | TRBV19 | TRBD2 | CASSIGTSGSPNTQYF | TGTGCCAGTAGTATAGGGACTAGCGGGAGTCCGAATACGCAGTATTTT
TRBJ2-7 | - | TRBV7-9 | TRBD1 | CASSLVAGGRGEQYF | TGTGCCAGCAGCTTAGTGGCAGGGGGCCGAGGGGAGCAGTACTTC
TRBJ2-2 | - | TRBV2 | TRBD1 | CASIPRTGGVTGELFF | TGTGCCAGCATTCCAAGGACAGGGGGCGTCACCGGGGAGCTGTTTTTT
TRBJ2-7 | - | TRBV5-1 | - | CASSSHYEQYF | TGCGCCAGCAGCTCCCACTACGAGCAGTACTTC
TRBJ2-5 | - | TRBV4-1 | - | CASSQGARVAQFETQYF | TGCGCCAGCAGCCAAGGGGCCAGGGTAGCTCAATTCGAGACCCAGTACTTC
TRBJ2-2 | - | TRBV7-9 | - | CASSDKLGPPHGELFF | TGTGCCAGCAGCGATAAACTAGGGCCCCCACACGGGGAGCTGTTTTTT
TRBJ2-5 | - | TRBV7-9 | - | CASSLEAIRETQYF | TGTGCCAGCAGCTTAGAAGCCATCAGGGAGACCCAGTACTTC
TRBJ1-1 | - | TRBV13 | - | CASSPQALANTEAFF | TGTGCCAGCAGCCCACAGGCTCTTGCGAACACTGAAGCTTTCTTT
TRBJ2-3 | - | TRBV5-1 | - | CASSLAGDGDTQYF | TGCGCCAGCAGCTTGGCCGGGGATGGAGATACGCAGTATTTT
TRBJ2-7 | - | TRBV7-9 | - | CASSLGSSGTRRGEQYF | TGTGCCAGCAGCTTAGGATCCTCCGGGACAAGGCGTGGGGAGCAGTACTTC
TRBJ2-1 | - | TRBV30 | TRBD1 | CACTRGNEQFF | TGTGCCTGCACCAGGGGGAATGAGCAGTTCTTC
TRBJ1-5 | - | TRBV6-5 | TRBD1 | CASTPGQGGNQPQHF | TGTGCCAGCACCCCGGGACAGGGCGGCAATCAGCCCCAGCATTTT
TRBJ2-2 | - | TRBV9 | TRBD1 | CASSVRDRGTTGELFF | TGTGCCAGCAGCGTAAGGGACAGGGGGACCACCGGGGAGCTGTTTTTT
TRBJ1-3 | - | TRBV27 | - | CASSPLSSGNTIYF | TGTGCCAGCTCCCCGCTCAGCTCTGGAAACACCATATATTTT
TRBJ1-1 | - | TRBV30 | - | CAWSVVGVGGEAFF | TGTGCCTGGAGTGTCGTAGGGGTCGGGGGGGAAGCTTTCTTT
TRBJ2-7 | - | TRBV7-9 | - | CASSFAEFYEQYF | TGTGCCAGCAGCTTTGCGGAGTTCTACGAGCAGTACTTC
TRBJ2-7 | few | TRBV10-2 | TRBD1 | CASRPSGGISYEQYF | TGCGCCAGCAGACCATCAGGGGGCATCTCCTACGAGCAGTACTTC
TRBJ1-1 | - | TRBV6-5 | - | CASSPGGLRTEAFF | TGTGCCAGCAGTCCCGGGGGATTGAGGACTGAAGCTTTCTTT
TRBJ2-7 | - | TRBV11-1 | TRBD1 | CASSPPSGTGSSYEQYF | TGTGCCAGCAGCCCACCGAGCGGGACAGGGAGCTCCTACGAGCAGTACTTC
TRBJ2-7 | few | TRBV5-6 | TRBD1 | CASSPDRASYEQYF | TGTGCCAGCAGCCCCGACAGGGCCTCCTACGAGCAGTACTTC
TRBJ2-7 | - | TRBV5-1 | - | CASSSALAAYEQYF | TGCGCCAGCAGCTCCGCTTTAGCGGCCTACGAGCAGTACTTC